These 30 T cell receptor beta chains were all obtained from the same sample, sequenced in a study of early T cells in non-severe SARS-CoV-2 infection. Each CDR3 protein gets one entry after TCRdb re-called the 5' RACE reads with MiXCR. The table has 80,000 or so distinct CDR3 sequences, around 6% seen once; the top ten hold about 8%. The sequenced material came from whole blood. The origin of the receptors is an adult who was a healthcare worker with PCR-confirmed SARS-CoV-2 infection or an uninfected control (not recorded which).

Points on this clonotype: This clone may be a read error of a much larger clone one base away. Because it lacks the conserved phenylalanine or tryptophan at the end, this CDR3 is likely a read error. This chain connects TRBV27 to TRBJ2-5; 8 bases fit TRBD2. Looked up from germline, CDR1 is MNHEY and CDR2 is SMNVEV (reference sequence). This CDR3 region has 13 residues. J lost 3 bases, V lost 8 bases, and 5 bases had no gene match. CDR3 DNA sequence: TGTGCCAGCCGCTTAGCGGGAAAAGAGACCCAGTACTCC. Translated, it gives CASRLAGKETQYS.

This clonotype occurred many times. The chain links TRBV24-1 to TRBJ2-3; D call uncertain. Looked up from germline, CDR1 is KGHDR and CDR2 is SFDVKD. The CDR3 consists of 16 residues. Trimming took 0 bases from V and 3 from J, leaving 12 bases between them. The CDR3 DNA reads TGTGCCACCAGTGATTTGCGGATGGGTCAGACAGATACGCAGTATTTT. It encodes CATSDLRMGQTDTQYF.

The chain recombines TRBV11-2 with TRBJ1-1; 7 nucleotides match TRBD1. J lost 3 bases, V lost 8 bases, and 9 bases had no gene match. Germline V CDR1 and CDR2: SGHAT, FQNNGV. CDR3 length: 14 residues. The DNA for the CDR3 is TGTGCCAGCGCCAGCTCGACAGGGTACACTGAAGCTTTCTTT. Amino acids: CASASSTGYTEAFF.

This clonotype has just a few counts. The rearrangement links TRBV10-3 to TRBJ1-2; no reliable D call. The CDR3 extends over 13 amino acids. V lost 0 bases and J lost 5, with 7 bases in between. Germline CDR1 and CDR2: ENHRY and SYGVKD. This chain's CDR3 is CAISESNGYGYTF. CDR3 DNA sequence: TGTGCCATCAGTGAGTCGAACGGTTATGGCTACACCTTC.

The V and J genes are TRBV6-2 or TRBV6-3 and TRBJ1-5; D gene ambiguous. V was trimmed by 5 bases and J by 6 bases, leaving 8 bases between them. The CDR3 is 12 residues long. Germline V gives CDR1 MNHEY, CDR2 SVGEGT. CDR3 nucleotide sequence: TGTGCCAGCAGTCCTTCACGTCAGCCCCAGCATTTT. Amino acid sequence: CASSPSRQPQHF.

This clonotype was seen repeatedly, ten times or more. The chain recombines TRBV7-9 with TRBJ2-2, with 12 bases lining up with TRBD2. V lost 5 bases and J lost 5; bases outside the gene matches: 6. There are 16 residues in the CDR3. The germline V gene has CDR1 SEHNR and CDR2 FQNEAQ (reference sequence). CDR3 in amino acids: CASSRGLAGRTGELFF. Here the CDR3 DNA reads TGTGCCAGCAGCCGAGGACTAGCGGGACGGACCGGGGAGCTGTTTTTT.

This clonotype was observed at least ten times. This sequence joins TRBV7-2 and TRBJ2-2; the D call may be TRBD1 or TRBD2 (5 bases each). Germline V gene lookup returns CDR1 SGHTA and CDR2 FQGNSA. The V gene lost 3 bases and the J gene lost 2 bases, with 10 bases spanning the gap. The CDR3 sequence is 15 residues long. The CDR3 nucleotides read TGTGCCAGCAGCTTTGGGACGCCTAACACCGGGGAGCTGTTTTTT. It yields the protein CASSFGTPNTGELFF.

This clonotype occurred a few times. The chain recombines TRBV6-4 with TRBJ1-2; D gene ambiguous. Germline loops: CDR1 MRHNA, CDR2 SNTAGT. CDR3 size: 13 residues. V was shortened by 3 bases and J by 6 bases, with 11 bases between the two germline ends. CDR3 loop: CASSEGGFDGYTF. DNA of the CDR3: TGTGCCAGCAGTGAGGGTGGTTTTGATGGCTACACCTTC.

This clonotype has a count of ten or more. The J gene is TRBJ2-7, the V gene TRBV7-8, with a weak D call TRBD2 (6 bases). The CDR3 extends over 16 amino acids. V gave up 0 bases and J gave up 5 bases, with 17 bases separating them. Germline CDR1 SGHVS, CDR2 FQNEAQ. The CDR3 protein is CASSLAPRGIVHEQYF. The CDR3 bases are TGTGCCAGCAGCTTAGCTCCCCGCGGGATTGTTCACGAGCAGTACTTC.

This clonotype has only a few counts. The V gene is TRBV4-3, the J gene TRBJ2-7; D gene uncertain. V dropped 0 bases and J dropped 2 bases, with 11 bases sitting between them. The germline gives CDR1 LGHNA, CDR2 YSLEER. The CDR3 contains 15 residues. The CDR3 reads CASSQDRHSTYEQYF. In nucleotides, the CDR3 is TGCGCCAGCAGCCAAGATCGGCACAGTACCTACGAGCAGTACTTC.

This clonotype was observed at least ten times. The chain has TRBV4-1 and TRBJ1-4, with D possibly TRBD1 on 6 matching bases. There are 15 residues in the CDR3. Germline-derived CDR1 and CDR2 are MGHRA and YSYEKL. V gave up 5 bases and J gave up 8 bases, with 18 bases separating them. The CDR3 DNA reads TGCGCCAGCAGCGCAAGGGACACCGCAGCGGAAAAACTGTTTTTT. This codes for CASSARDTAAEKLFF.

This clonotype showed up many times. The genes are TRBV6-5 and TRBJ1-2; 8 positions match TRBD1. CDR1 MNHEY and CDR2 SVGAGI come from the germline V gene. V gave up 5 bases and J gave up 0 bases; unmatched junction bases: 8. The CDR3 totals 16 residues. The CDR3 DNA reads TGTGCCAGCAGTGCAAGGACAGGGACGACTAACTATGGCTACACCTTC. Its translation is CASSARTGTTNYGYTF.

The DNA for the CDR3 is TGTGCCAGCAGCTTAGATGGGGCCATACTTAGCAATCAGCCCCAGCATTTT. Its translation: CASSLDGAILSNQPQHF. The rearrangement uses TRBV7-2 and TRBJ1-5, with D maybe TRBD1 (5 bases). CDR1 SGHTA and CDR2 FQGNSA come from the germline V gene. The CDR3 extends over 17 amino acids. Trimming shortened V by 1 base and J by 0 bases, and 13 bases separated the two germline ends.

Only a few counts were recorded for this clonotype. The chain has TRBV12-3 or TRBV12-4 and TRBJ2-1; 14 nucleotides line up with TRBD2. V dropped 7 bases and J dropped 4; count of bases not matched to a gene: 6. The CDR3 consists of 16 residues. The CDR3 spells CASTGTSGSGYNEQFF. The DNA for the CDR3 is TGTGCCAGCACCGGGACTAGCGGGAGTGGATACAATGAGCAGTTCTTC.

This clonotype was seen a handful of times. This chain links TRBV27 with TRBJ2-7; TRBD2 aligns across 12 bases. The germline V gene encodes CDR1 MNHEY and CDR2 SMNVEV (reference sequence). V gave up 1 base and J gave up 2 bases; unmatched junction bases: 3. The CDR3 has 16 amino acids. The CDR3: CASSLYASGRAYEQYF. The DNA of the CDR3 is TGTGCCAGCAGTTTATATGCTAGCGGGAGGGCCTACGAGCAGTACTTC.

The chain combines TRBV20-1 with TRBJ2-7, with D possibly being TRBD2 (6 bases). The V gene's germline CDR1 is DFQATT and CDR2 SNEGSKA (reference sequence). This CDR3 contains 13 residues. V was clipped by 3 bases and J by 2 bases, with 11 bases between them. The DNA for the CDR3 is TGCAGTGCTAGTCTTAGCGGCACCTACGAGCAGTACTTC. Protein sequence: CSASLSGTYEQYF.

Many counts were recorded for this clonotype. The J gene is TRBJ1-1, the V gene TRBV12-3 or TRBV12-4, with D hard to call. This CDR3 has 13 residues. Trimming took off 7 bases at V and 0 bases at J, with 9 bases between the two ends. The CDR3 nucleotides read TGTGCCAGCACCCTGACCATGAACACTGAAGCTTTCTTT. Protein product: CASTLTMNTEAFF.

This clonotype was detected only once. This clone may be a read error of a much larger clone one base away. This chain joins TRBV6-5 and TRBJ1-4; maybe TRBD1 (5 bases). From germline, CDR1 is MNHEY and CDR2 SVGAGI. The CDR3 runs 16 residues. The CDR3 is CASSTRGGGFQEKPFF. Here the CDR3 DNA reads TGTGCCAGCAGTACCCGTGGGGGGGGTTTTCAAGAAAAACCGTTTTTT.

This clonotype was counted many times. V and J are TRBV5-4 and TRBJ2-2, with D perhaps given as TRBD1 or TRBD2 (5 bases each). CDR3 length: 15 amino acids. Germline lookup yields CDR1 SGHNT and CDR2 YYREEE (reference sequence). V gave up 4 bases and J gave up 6 bases, with 16 bases separating them. The CDR3: CASSPGRQPSGELFF. In DNA, the CDR3 is TGTGCCAGCAGCCCGGGGCGTCAACCCTCCGGGGAGCTGTTTTTT.

This clonotype was recorded a few times. The V gene is TRBV5-6, the J gene TRBJ2-4, with 9 positions matching TRBD1. The trim removed 4 bases at V and 7 bases at J, leaving 12 bases unmatched. Germline V gene lookup returns CDR1 SGHDT and CDR2 YYEEEE. The CDR3 extends over 16 amino acids. The CDR3 loop is CASSLHEQGAWNIQYF. The CDR3 bases are TGTGCCAGCAGCCTACACGAACAGGGGGCTTGGAACATTCAGTACTTC.

In its sample, this clonotype was seen many times. The V and J genes are TRBV7-9 and TRBJ1-6, with D uncertain. In germline, CDR1 is SEHNR, CDR2 FQNEAQ (reference sequence). V lost 1 base and J lost 6, with 10 bases in between. This CDR3 has 15 amino acids. Written as DNA, the CDR3 is TGTGCCAGCAGCTTAGGCGGCAGAGCTAATTCACCCCTCCACTTT. Its translation is CASSLGGRANSPLHF.

This clonotype has ten or more counts. V gene TRBV6-6 combines with J gene TRBJ1-1; D ambiguous. CDR3 length equals 13 residues. Germline V gene lookup returns CDR1 MNHNY and CDR2 SVGAGI (reference sequence). V gave up 2 bases and J gave up 1 base, with 5 bases separating them. The CDR3 nucleotides are TGTGCCAGCAGTTACGCGGGGAACACTGAAGCTTTCTTT. Translated, it gives CASSYAGNTEAFF.

In its sample, this clonotype was seen many times. The CDR3 bases are TGTGCCAGCAGCTTAGTCGGACAGGCGCAGTACTTC. Translation gives CASSLVGQAQYF. The V call is TRBV11-2, the J call TRBJ2-7; 7 bases are a match to TRBD1. CDR1 and CDR2 (germline): SGHAT, FQNNGV. This CDR3 contains 12 residues. V was pared by 1 base and J by 9 bases, with 3 bases of the junction left unmatched.

The table lists this clonotype with many counts. The chain links TRBV7-9 to TRBJ1-1; D not certain. Between the trimmed V and J ends, which lost 1 base and 5 bases, there was a span of 8 bases. Germline V lookup: CDR1 SEHNR, CDR2 FQNEAQ (reference sequence). This CDR3 contains 13 residues. Here the CDR3 reads CASSLGEGTEAFF. Here the CDR3 DNA reads TGTGCCAGCAGCTTAGGGGAAGGTACTGAAGCTTTCTTT.

This rearrangement joins TRBV5-1 to TRBJ1-5, with unresolved D. V lost 0 bases and J lost 4, with 8 bases in between. CDR3 length: 14 residues. The germline V gene has CDR1 SGHRS and CDR2 YFSETQ. The CDR3 loop reads CASSLVPGNQPQHF. The CDR3 DNA reads TGCGCCAGCAGCTTGGTTCCCGGGAATCAGCCCCAGCATTTT.

This clonotype was detected many times. The rearrangement joins TRBV5-4 to TRBJ1-1; D is perhaps TRBD1 (6 bases). The CDR3 loop spans 14 amino acids. The V gene lost 6 bases and the J gene lost 3 bases, with 15 bases spanning the gap. Germline-derived CDR1 and CDR2 are SGHNT and YYREEE (reference sequence). CDR3 residues: CASTRRGADTEAFF. CDR3 nucleotides: TGTGCCAGCACCCGAAGGGGGGCTGACACTGAAGCTTTCTTT. Complete variable domain (other parts from reference TRBV5-4 and TRBJ1-1): ETGVTQSPTHLIKTRGQQVTLRCSSQSGHNTVSWYQQALGQGPQFIFQYYREEENGRGNFPPRFSGLQFPNYSSELNVNALELDDSALYLCASTRRGADTEAFFGQGTRLTVV.

This clonotype was recorded many times. V is TRBV4-2 and J is TRBJ1-1; D unclear. The CDR3 totals 15 residues. Trimming pared 4 bases from V and 4 bases from J, leaving 16 bases between. The V gene's germline CDR1 is LGHNA and CDR2 YNFKEQ. This chain's CDR3 is CASSRSSEGSTEAFF. The CDR3, as DNA: TGTGCCAGCAGCCGAAGTTCGGAGGGATCCACTGAAGCTTTCTTT.

This chain links TRBV19 with TRBJ2-5; perhaps TRBD1 as D (6 bases). The CDR3 covers 15 residues. The V end was cut by 5 bases, the J end by 1 base, with 14 bases between. Germline values: CDR1 LNHDA, CDR2 SQIVND (reference sequence). CDR3 bases: TGTGCCAGTAGTCCTGGCAGGGGCCTCCAAGAGACCCAGTACTTC. It encodes CASSPGRGLQETQYF.

In regard to this clonotype: A much larger clone lies a single base off, so this may be a read error. CDR3 amino acids: CSVDGLLTGGTDTQYF. The DNA for the CDR3 is TGCAGCGTTGATGGTCTACTAACGGGAGGGACAGATACGCAGTATTTT. The rearrangement links TRBV29-1 to TRBJ2-3, with 8 bases lining up with TRBD2. Germline V gives CDR1 SQVTM, CDR2 ANQGSEA. V shed 3 bases, J shed 3 bases, and the junction held 11 bases outside the gene matches. This CDR3 has 16 amino acids.

V usage is TRBV5-1 and J usage is TRBJ2-7; TRBD1 matches 8 bases. The CDR3 is made up of 14 amino acids. With V trimmed by 0 bases and J by 6 bases, 5 bases remained unmatched. Germline V gene lookup returns CDR1 SGHRS and CDR2 YFSETQ. The CDR3 DNA reads TGCGCCAGCAGCTTGGCCCCGGACAGGGTCGAGCAGTACTTC. It codes for CASSLAPDRVEQYF. The full variable domain, in which reference TRBV5-1 and TRBJ2-7 provide the parts outside the CDR3, is KAGVTQTPRYLIKTRGQQVTLSCSPISGHRSVSWYQQTPGQGLQFLFEYFSETQRNKGNFPGRFSGRQFSNSRSEMNVSTLELGDSALYLCASSLAPDRVEQYFGPGTRLTVT.